This TCR beta chain was identified in a study of T and B cells in COVID-19 patients. TRB rearrangements were amplified by multiplex PCR with BIOMED2 TRB-A/B primers. TCRdb recomputed calls from the multiplex PCR reads with MiXCR, one row per CDR3 protein. Of fewer than 25,000 distinct CDR3 sequences in the sample, under 30% were seen once. Blood genomic DNA input for TRB amplification was roughly 220-500 ng. The clonotype was recovered from a human donor who had recovered from COVID-19. The sequencing input was blood.

This chain's CDR3 is CASIQDRGPNRTGELFF. CDR3 in DNA: TGTGCCAGCATCCAGGACAGGGGGCCTAACCGCACCGGGGAGCTGTTTTTT. V usage is TRBV6-5 and J usage is TRBJ2-2; 11 nucleotides match TRBD1. CDR1 and CDR2 from the germline V gene are MNHEY and SVGAGI. CDR3 length equals 17 residues. Trimming at V came to 7 bases and at J to 4 bases, leaving 11 bases not matched to a gene.